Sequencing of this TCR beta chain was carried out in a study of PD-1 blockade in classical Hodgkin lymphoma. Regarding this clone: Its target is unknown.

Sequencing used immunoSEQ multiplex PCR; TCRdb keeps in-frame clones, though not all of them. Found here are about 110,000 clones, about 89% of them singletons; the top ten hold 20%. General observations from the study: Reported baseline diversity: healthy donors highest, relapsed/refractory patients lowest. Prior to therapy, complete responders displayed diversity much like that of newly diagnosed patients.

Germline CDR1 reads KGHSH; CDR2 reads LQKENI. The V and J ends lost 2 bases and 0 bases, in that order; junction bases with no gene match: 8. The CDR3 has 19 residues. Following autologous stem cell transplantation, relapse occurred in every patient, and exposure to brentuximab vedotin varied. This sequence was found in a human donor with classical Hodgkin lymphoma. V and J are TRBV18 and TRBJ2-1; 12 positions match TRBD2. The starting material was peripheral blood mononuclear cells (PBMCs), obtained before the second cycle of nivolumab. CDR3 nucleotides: TGTGCCAGCTCACCAAAGACTAGCGGGAGTTTTAGCTCCTACAATGAGCAGTTCTTC. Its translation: CASSPKTSGSFSSYNEQFF.